This T cell receptor beta chain is from a study of T cells after yellow fever vaccination (dated by TCRdb to about 2019). As for the study more broadly: Libraries from fractions with low cell numbers were prepared with the SMART-Seq v4 Ultra Low Input RNA kit. To track T-cell clones before and after primary and booster YFV17D yellow fever vaccination, bulk TCR alpha and beta repertoires were sequenced longitudinally. Two healthy male donors, one aged 18 to 30 and one aged 30 to 40 years, were included in the cohort. Blood was drawn at multiple timepoints before and after primary and secondary immunization, with bulk PBMC replicates and cell subsets isolated.

The paper as a whole reports these results and caveats: Because the study included only a couple of donors, the extent to which the findings can be generalized is limited. Most clones expanded after primary vaccination were re-detected after the booster (almost 97% of CD4 and around nine tenths of CD8), suggesting broad memory maintenance. The secondary T-cell response was found to be weaker but faster than the primary response, with a peak reached on day 5 rather than on day 15. Computational filtering was needed because FACS-sorted repertoires could contain abundant contaminating clonotypes from the bulk population. A small fraction of clonotypes appeared in both the CD4 and CD8 compartments, likely as a result of convergent recombination.

TCR cDNA was made using 5'RACE template switching, a step that added a universal primer site and unique molecular identifiers. Priming for cDNA synthesis came from both the TCR alpha and TCR beta constant segments. Library amplification involved two PCR steps, and the second step added sample barcodes and sequencing adapters. Sequencing of the libraries was done on either Illumina HiSeq 2500 (2x100 bp) or NovaSeq (2x150 bp). As for how the authors treated the data: Demultiplexing of reads and collapsing into UMI consensus sequences were performed with MIGEC, and V(D)J alignment was carried out with MiXCR. Using edgeR on replicate PBMC samples, clonotypes were called vaccine-responding if FDR was below 0.01 and the log2 fold change was above 5 up to day 15. Bulk clonotypes were assigned CD4 or CD8 identity according to which sequenced CD4 or CD8 repertoire held them at higher abundance. The raw public reads went through TCRdb reprocessing: fastp at Q25, MiXCR clone calling, in-frame beta chains kept. Rows with one shared CDR3 protein collapse into an entry with the most common genes and DNA. Clone size and V and J calls follow TCRdb, not the original study. The sample has under 250,000 distinct CDR3 sequences on record, about 7.1% of them singletons. About 0.85% of the sample lies in the top ten.

The sample's treatment or condition, from its label and the paper: live attenuated yellow fever vaccine strain. A standard Ficoll-Paque protocol was used to isolate PBMCs from peripheral blood. CD4 and CD8 T-cell fractions were isolated with Dynabeads CD4 and CD8 positive selection kits. TriZol was used to extract RNA from bulk PBMCs, from CD4 and CD8 fractions, and from dextramer-positive and dextramer-negative fractions. About this clonotype itself: The antigen it recognizes is unknown. Per-base qualities were not stored, and no clone one base away is much larger.

The CDR1 and CDR2 encoded by the germline V gene are MNHEY and SVGAGI. From its cysteine to its phenylalanine, the CDR3 spans 11 amino acids. Only the CDR3 DNA stays, 33 bases, in frame from base 1. Relative to germline, V is 6 bases shorter and J is 5 bases shorter, with 4 bases between their ends. The sample here was CD4+ T cells sorted from PBMCs, taken 15 days after the yellow fever booster vaccination. The sequence links TRBV6-5 to TRBJ2-2, with no reliable assignment of the D segment. The origin of this receptor is a man aged 25-45 years who received the YFV17D yellow fever vaccine. The CDR3 region has the sequence CASRSTGELFF. The nucleotides are TGTGCCAGCAGAAGTACCGGGGAGCTGTTTTTT.